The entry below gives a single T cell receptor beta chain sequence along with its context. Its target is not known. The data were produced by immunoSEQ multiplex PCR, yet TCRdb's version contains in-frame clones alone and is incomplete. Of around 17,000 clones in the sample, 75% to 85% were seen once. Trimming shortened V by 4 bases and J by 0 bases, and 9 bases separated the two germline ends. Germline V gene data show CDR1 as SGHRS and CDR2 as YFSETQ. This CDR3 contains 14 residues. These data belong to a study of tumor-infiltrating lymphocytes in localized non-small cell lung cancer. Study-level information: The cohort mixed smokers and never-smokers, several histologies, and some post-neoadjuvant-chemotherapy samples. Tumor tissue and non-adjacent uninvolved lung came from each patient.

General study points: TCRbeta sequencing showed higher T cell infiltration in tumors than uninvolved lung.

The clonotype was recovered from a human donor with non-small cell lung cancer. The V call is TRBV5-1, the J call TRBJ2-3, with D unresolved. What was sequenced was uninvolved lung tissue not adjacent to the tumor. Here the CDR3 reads CASSLDDSTDTQYF. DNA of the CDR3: TGCGCCAGCAGCCTGGACGATAGCACAGATACGCAGTATTTT.